These 21 T cell receptor beta chains were sequenced from one sample in a study of blood T cell repertoires in COVID-19 (TCRdb year 2020). Libraries were prepared through the immunoSEQ multiplex PCR assay. Not all clones reach the TCRdb copy of this immuneACCESS table, which keeps in-frame sequences only. Checked studies attribute under half of the gap to unresolved V genes and leave the rest unexplained. The sample includes about 300,000 clones, with about 90% observed a single time. Of the sample, roughly 2.8% is held by the ten largest clones. The specimen sequenced was PBMCs or T cells enriched from blood (not recorded which). All receptors come from a woman aged 45 to 65 who had been exposed to COVID-19.

V gene TRBV10-3 combines with J gene TRBJ1-2; a possible D gene is TRBD1 (5 bases). V lost 0 bases and J lost 4, with 12 bases in between. There are 15 residues in the CDR3. In germline, CDR1 is ENHRY, CDR2 SYGVKD. The CDR3 DNA sequence: TGTGCCATCAGTGAGTCTAGCCAGGGTCTCTATGGCTACACCTTC. Its translation: CAISESSQGLYGYTF.

In its sample, this clone was seen many times. The V gene is TRBV18, the J gene TRBJ1-2; 10 nucleotides match TRBD1. V was clipped by 4 bases and J by 4 bases; unmatched bases: 3. This CDR3 region has 14 residues. Germline lookup yields CDR1 KGHSH and CDR2 LQKENI. DNA for the CDR3: TGTGCCAGCTCACGACGGGACAGGGGCTATGGCTACACCTTC. Encoded protein: CASSRRDRGYGYTF.

This chain links TRBV28 with TRBJ1-4; D ambiguous. The CDR3 has 16 amino acids. Germline V CDR1 and CDR2: MDHEN, SYDVKM. V shed 7 bases and J shed 0 bases, with 15 bases lying between them. The CDR3: CASNKGGRATNEKLFF. The DNA for the CDR3 is TGTGCCAGCAACAAGGGCGGGCGGGCAACTAATGAAAAACTGTTTTTT.

V is TRBV28 and J is TRBJ1-1; TRBD1 is a possible D gene (6 bases). CDR1 is MDHEN, CDR2 SYDVKM, per germline. The length of the CDR3 is 15 residues. Trimming removed 6 bases from V and 6 bases from J, with 20 bases in between. Here the CDR3 reads CASSKFGGGAPEAFF. The CDR3 coding sequence is TGTGCCAGCAGCAAATTCGGAGGGGGGGCGCCTGAAGCTTTCTTT.

The genes are TRBV11-2 and TRBJ2-1; 12 bases are shared with TRBD2. V gave up 3 bases and J gave up 6 bases; unmatched junction bases: 3. This CDR3 contains 15 residues. Per the germline V gene, CDR1 is SGHAT and CDR2 is FQNNGV. In nucleotides, the CDR3 is TGTGCCAGCAGCTTCCTAGCGGGGGGGCTCAATGAGCAGTTCTTC. This sequence encodes CASSFLAGGLNEQFF.

The chain has TRBV6-4 and TRBJ1-2; 10 positions agree with TRBD1. Germline V gives CDR1 MRHNA, CDR2 SNTAGT. CDR3 size: 14 residues. V gave up 6 bases and J gave up 4 bases; unmatched junction bases: 5. The CDR3, as DNA: TGTGCCAGCAGGCTGGGACAGGGGTTCTATGGCTACACCTTC. This gives the protein CASRLGQGFYGYTF.

This clone was recorded once. The chain has TRBV11-2 and TRBJ2-2; 9 positions match TRBD2. The V gene end was trimmed by 3 bases and the J gene end by 3 bases; junction bases not matched to a gene: 2. The germline gives CDR1 SGHAT, CDR2 FQNNGV. The CDR3 runs to 15 residues. Here the CDR3 reads CASSFRGGDTGELFF. CDR3 DNA: TGTGCCAGCAGCTTTCGCGGGGGGGACACCGGGGAGCTGTTTTTT.

The rearrangement joins TRBV6-5 to TRBJ2-6; D is ambiguous. V lost 6 bases to trimming and J lost 4 bases, with 7 bases between them. The CDR3 loop spans 13 amino acids. The V gene's germline CDR1 is MNHEY and CDR2 SVGAGI. The CDR3 sequence is CASSPRGANVLTF. Written as DNA, the CDR3 is TGTGCCAGCAGCCCGCGGGGGGCCAACGTCCTGACTTTC.

J is TRBJ2-1 and V is TRBV4-1; 7 positions agree with TRBD2. Germline-derived CDR1 and CDR2 are MGHRA and YSYEKL. The CDR3 runs 16 residues. Trimming removed 4 bases from V and 0 bases from J; junction bases left unmatched: 6. DNA for the CDR3: TGCGCCAGCAGCCCCTCCCCGGGGGGCTCCTACAATGAGCAGTTCTTC. Protein sequence: CASSPSPGGSYNEQFF.

J is TRBJ1-2 and V is TRBV6-5; 7 bases match TRBD1. CDR1 MNHEY and CDR2 SVGAGI come from the germline V gene. Losses at the gene ends were 6 bases for V and 7 bases for J; bases not matched to a gene: 8. The CDR3 loop spans 13 amino acids. The DNA for the CDR3 is TGTGCCAGCAGAGTTACAGGGGAGGTTGGCTACACCTTC. This encodes CASRVTGEVGYTF.

CDR3 protein: CSVSTGGGEAFF. The CDR3 nucleotides are TGCAGCGTCTCTACAGGGGGCGGTGAAGCTTTCTTT. The chain has TRBV29-1 and TRBJ1-1; 9 positions agree with TRBD1. CDR3 length equals 12 residues. Germline lookup yields CDR1 SQVTM and CDR2 ANQGSEA. The V segment lost 6 bases and the J segment 7 bases; nucleotides outside the gene matches: 6. The variable domain in full, with the rest retrieved from reference TRBV29-1 and TRBJ1-1, is SAVISQKPSRDICQRGTSLTIQCQVDSQVTMMFWYRQQPGQSLTLIATANQGSEATYESGFVIDKFPISRPNLTFSTLTVSNMSPEDSSIYLCSVSTGGGEAFFGQGTRLTVV.

The J gene is TRBJ1-2, the V gene TRBV7-2; D perhaps matches TRBD1 (5 bases). V shed 8 bases and J shed 1 base, with 14 bases lying between them. Germline CDR1 reads SGHTA; CDR2 reads FQGNSA. The CDR3 length is 14 residues. In nucleotides, the CDR3 is TGTGCCAGCGGCATGACAGCACTTAACTATGGCTACACCTTC. Amino acid sequence: CASGMTALNYGYTF.

This clone occurred once. V usage is TRBV15 and J usage is TRBJ2-2, with D unresolved. CDR3 length: 11 residues. Germline loops: CDR1 LNHNV, CDR2 YYDKDF (reference sequence). The germline V and J ends were trimmed by 5 bases and 7 bases, with 5 bases remaining between them. CDR3 sequence reads: CATSVSGELFF. CDR3 DNA sequence: TGTGCCACCAGCGTGAGCGGGGAGCTGTTTTTT. Based on the CDR3 plus reference TRBV15 and TRBJ2-2, the full variable domain is DAMVIQNPRYQVTQFGKPVTLSCSQTLNHNVMYWYQQKSSQAPKLLFHYYDKDFNNEADTPDNFQSRRPNTSFCFLDIRSPGLGDTAMYLCATSVSGELFFGEGSRLTVL.

The chain combines TRBV30 with TRBJ2-7; D gene uncertain. The germline CDR1 and CDR2 sequences are GTSNPN and SVGIG (reference sequence). V was trimmed by 5 bases and J by 8 bases, leaving 13 bases between them. This CDR3 spans 11 amino acids. CDR3 residues: CAWDKQAKQYF. The CDR3 nucleotides read TGTGCCTGGGATAAGCAGGCTAAGCAGTACTTC.

The CDR3 DNA reads TGTGCCAGCAGCCGGGACAGGGCCGCCGAGCAGTACTTC. Its translation is CASSRDRAAEQYF. V gene TRBV11-2 combines with J gene TRBJ2-7; 9 positions agree with TRBD1. This CDR3 comprises 13 residues. Germline V gene data show CDR1 as SGHAT and CDR2 as FQNNGV. V shed 5 bases, J shed 6 bases, and the junction held 5 bases outside the gene matches.

In regard to this clone: At one of its ends the junction is not consistent with the germline gene, which may arise from a read error. The chain links TRBV7-7 to TRBJ2-5; possibly TRBD2 for D (5 bases). There are 13 residues in the CDR3. The germline V gene has CDR1 SSHAT and CDR2 FNYEAQ (reference sequence). CDR3 coding DNA: TGTGCTAGCAGCTTAAGTGGCGGGGAGACCCAGTACTTC. As protein: CASSLSGGETQYF.

V gene TRBV5-5 combines with J gene TRBJ1-5, with TRBD1 matching 10 bases. CDR3 length: 14 amino acids. CDR1 is SGHKS and CDR2 is YYEKEE in the germline V gene (reference sequence). With V trimmed by 2 bases and J by 7 bases, 3 bases remained unmatched. CDR3 loop: CASSFDRGQQPQHF. In DNA form, the CDR3 reads TGTGCCAGCAGCTTCGACAGGGGGCAACAGCCCCAGCATTTT.

This clone was counted only a few times. The chain is built from TRBV5-1 and TRBJ2-3, with 7 bases lining up with TRBD2. Looked up from germline, CDR1 is SGHRS and CDR2 is YFSETQ. V shed 2 bases and J 4 bases; nucleotides not matched to a gene: 4. The CDR3 extends over 14 amino acids. The CDR3 sequence is CASSFNAGADTQYF. The CDR3 region has the DNA TGCGCCAGCAGCTTTAACGCGGGGGCAGATACGCAGTATTTT.

This chain joins TRBV27 and TRBJ2-6; D perhaps matches TRBD2 (6 bases). V gave up 6 bases and J gave up 3 bases, with 21 bases separating them. The CDR3 covers 18 residues. Germline CDR1 reads MNHEY; CDR2 reads SMNVEV (reference sequence). The CDR3: CASRRSGDLVYGANVLTF. The CDR3 DNA reads TGTGCCAGCAGACGGTCGGGGGACCTGGTCTATGGGGCCAACGTCCTGACTTTC.

This clone was seen repeatedly, ten times or more. The chain carries TRBV19 and TRBJ2-7; 10 bases match TRBD1. Germline values: CDR1 LNHDA, CDR2 SQIVND (reference sequence). The CDR3 runs to 15 residues. The ends lost 5 bases at V and 4 bases at J; junction bases unmatched: 8. CDR3 coding DNA: TGTGCCAGTAGTGAAGCCGGGACAGGGGCTTACGAGCAGTACTTC. The encoded protein is CASSEAGTGAYEQYF.

This clone has just one count. The rearrangement links TRBV5-1 to TRBJ2-7; D gene unclear. Germline V gives CDR1 SGHRS, CDR2 YFSETQ. There are 15 residues in the CDR3. Deletions cut 1 base from V and 7 bases from J, with 18 bases between. CDR3 DNA: TGCGCCAGCAGCTTGACCGACCCTGCCCGAGGAGAGCAGTACTTC. Amino acids: CASSLTDPARGEQYF.